The 19 T cell receptor beta chains given below trace back to one sample, sequenced in a study of shared clonotypes between healthy human individuals. CD45RO-negative, CCR7-selected cells formed the naive CD8 fraction, which excluded terminally differentiated effector memory CD45RA+ cells. The data were produced by immunoSEQ multiplex PCR, yet TCRdb's version contains in-frame clones alone and is incomplete. This table holds hundreds of thousands of clones, roughly 96% found once. Sequenced: naive CD8+ T cells sorted from blood. These receptor sequences come from a woman aged 25 to 39 in good health.

The chain employs TRBV10-2 and TRBJ1-1, with TRBD1 as a possible D gene (6 bases). CDR1 is WSHSY, CDR2 SAAADI, per germline. This CDR3 contains 16 residues. Trimming removed 0 bases from V and 3 bases from J, with 14 bases in between. CDR3 DNA sequence: TGCGCCAGCAGTGAGTCGTCTGAGGGGGTCGACACTGAAGCTTTCTTT. It translates to CASSESSEGVDTEAFF.

This clone has only a few counts. This rearrangement joins TRBV15 to TRBJ1-1, with D unclear. V gave up 1 base and J gave up 3 bases, with 9 bases separating them. The germline V gene has CDR1 LNHNV and CDR2 YYDKDF (reference sequence). The CDR3 has 14 amino acids. DNA of the CDR3: TGTGCCACCAGCAGAGGGGTGGAGGACACTGAAGCTTTCTTT. Its protein is CATSRGVEDTEAFF.

This clone was counted between two and nine times. The rearrangement uses TRBV19 and TRBJ1-1; maybe TRBD1 (5 bases). V lost 5 bases, J lost 3 bases, and 13 bases lay in between. The CDR3 totals 14 residues. CDR1 is LNHDA, CDR2 SQIVND, per germline (reference sequence). CDR3 sequence reads: CASSPIMGDTEAFF. As DNA, the CDR3 is TGTGCCAGTAGTCCAATCATGGGGGACACTGAAGCTTTCTTT.

This clone was recorded a few times. The sample carries other DNA sequences with the same CDR3. V gene TRBV27 combines with J gene TRBJ2-7; D is unresolved. This CDR3 is built from 12 residues. In germline, CDR1 is MNHEY, CDR2 SMNVEV (reference sequence). The V gene lost 4 bases and the J gene lost 0 bases, with 4 bases spanning the gap. The CDR3 loop is CASSSTSYEQYF. The CDR3 nucleotides read TGTGCCAGCAGTTCCACCTCCTACGAGCAGTACTTC.

The chain combines TRBV11-2 with TRBJ2-7; D might be TRBD1 (6 bases). The CDR3 extends over 12 amino acids. Germline V gives CDR1 SGHAT, CDR2 FQNNGV. With 6 bases removed from V and 4 bases from J, the gap between germline ends came to 10 bases. The CDR3 sequence is CASSQGFYEQYF. CDR3 sequence (DNA): TGTGCCAGCAGTCAGGGGTTTTACGAGCAGTACTTC.

CDR3 region: CASSAWDVYTGELFF. The CDR3 DNA reads as TGTGCCAGCAGCGCTTGGGACGTATACACCGGGGAGCTGTTTTTT. The chain uses TRBV9 and TRBJ2-2, with D perhaps being TRBD1 or TRBD2 (5 bases each). The CDR3 runs 15 residues. V shed 3 bases and J shed 3 bases, with 12 bases lying between them. The V gene's germline CDR1 is SGDLS and CDR2 YYNGEE.

The rearrangement joins TRBV27 to TRBJ2-3; D ambiguous. V was trimmed by 6 bases and J by 2 bases, leaving 12 bases between them. The germline V gene encodes CDR1 MNHEY and CDR2 SMNVEV (reference sequence). This CDR3 region has 14 residues. The CDR3 reads CASSSSRYTDTQYF. CDR3 DNA sequence: TGTGCCAGCAGCTCCAGCAGATACACAGATACGCAGTATTTT.

This clone has only one observation. The J gene is TRBJ2-1, the V gene TRBV2; 8 nucleotides line up with TRBD1. The V segment lost 5 bases and the J segment 3 bases; nucleotides outside the gene matches: 3. Germline values: CDR1 SNHLY, CDR2 FYNNEI. There are 14 residues in the CDR3. The CDR3 protein is CASSPDRGYNEQFF. The CDR3 region has the DNA TGTGCCAGCAGTCCAGACAGGGGCTACAATGAGCAGTTCTTC.

V is TRBV5-6 and J is TRBJ2-1; 8 nucleotides align to TRBD2. The CDR3 is 17 amino acids. Germline-derived CDR1 and CDR2 are SGHDT and YYEEEE. V was pared by 3 bases and J by 4 bases, with 12 bases of the junction left unmatched. CDR3 DNA: TGTGCCAGCAGCTCTGGCGGGGTCGCGGGAGGTTACAATGAGCAGTTCTTC. Amino acid sequence: CASSSGGVAGGYNEQFF.

The chain is built from TRBV5-6 and TRBJ2-7; D is uncertain. Germline CDR1 is SGHDT and CDR2 is YYEEEE. CDR3 length: 11 residues. The V and J ends lost 4 bases and 3 bases respectively, with 5 bases between them. This chain's CDR3 is CASSKDYEQYF. The CDR3 DNA is TGTGCCAGCAGCAAAGACTACGAGCAGTACTTC.

This clone was seen once. The CDR3 DNA reads as TGCGCCAGCAGCTTGCTCGGACAGGGGAGTACCGGGGAGCTGTTTTTT. Translated: CASSLLGQGSTGELFF. J is TRBJ2-2 and V is TRBV5-1; TRBD1 matches at 9 bases. Germline V lookup: CDR1 SGHRS, CDR2 YFSETQ. Trimming cost V 1 base and J 5 bases; bases outside gene matches: 6. The CDR3 extends over 16 amino acids.

This rearrangement joins TRBV2 to TRBJ2-1, with TRBD2 identical over 10 bases. This CDR3 has 17 amino acids. Germline V gene data show CDR1 as SNHLY and CDR2 as FYNNEI. Trimming took 2 bases from V and 10 from J; bases not matched to a gene: 14. CDR3 region: CASSEYLAGAMGIEQFF. The CDR3 DNA is TGTGCCAGCAGTGAATACCTAGCGGGGGCCATGGGTATCGAGCAGTTCTTC.

V usage is TRBV4-1 and J usage is TRBJ2-1; 7 nucleotides align to TRBD2. With 0 bases clipped from V and 3 bases from J, the junction kept 5 bases outside the gene matches. CDR3 size: 16 residues. Germline V gives CDR1 MGHRA, CDR2 YSYEKL. CDR3: CASSQDGLADYNEQFF. DNA of the CDR3: TGCGCCAGCAGCCAAGATGGTCTAGCGGACTACAATGAGCAGTTCTTC.

V gene TRBV28 combines with J gene TRBJ2-4, with 7 bases that match TRBD1. CDR3 size: 16 residues. CDR1 and CDR2 from the germline V gene are MDHEN and SYDVKM. Unmatched junction bases numbered 9, after V lost 7 bases and J lost 0 bases. CDR3 sequence reads: CASTGTALLAKNIQYF. CDR3 bases: TGTGCCAGCACCGGGACAGCCTTACTAGCCAAAAACATTCAGTACTTC.

On this clone itself: Other nucleotide sequences in the sample specify the same CDR3. V and J are TRBV6-5 and TRBJ2-1; 8 bases fit TRBD2. Germline V gene sequence: CDR1 MNHEY, CDR2 SVGAGI. The CDR3 totals 15 residues. Trimming cost V 2 bases and J 0 bases; bases outside gene matches: 0. The CDR3 spells CASSYSGSSYNEQFF. DNA of the CDR3: TGTGCCAGCAGTTACAGCGGGAGCTCCTACAATGAGCAGTTCTTC.

The rearrangement joins TRBV11-2 to TRBJ2-1; D remains ambiguous. This CDR3 comprises 16 residues. Trimming shortened V by 0 bases and J by 2 bases, and 11 bases separated the two germline ends. The germline V gene encodes CDR1 SGHAT and CDR2 FQNNGV. The CDR3 DNA is TGTGCCAGCAGCTTAGAGATCGGGCCCGCCTACAATGAGCAGTTCTTC. Amino acid sequence: CASSLEIGPAYNEQFF.

This chain uses TRBV2 with TRBJ2-7, with 8 bases aligning to TRBD1. The CDR3 consists of 15 residues. Germline loops: CDR1 SNHLY, CDR2 FYNNEI. J lost 0 bases, V lost 5 bases, and 6 bases had no gene match. The CDR3 DNA reads as TGTGCCAGCAGTAGCTTCGGGACAGGCTCCTACGAGCAGTACTTC. This codes for CASSSFGTGSYEQYF.

A remark on this clone: The sample carries other DNA sequences with the same CDR3. In DNA form, the CDR3 reads TGTGCCAGCAGTCGACAGGGTTCCTACGAGCAGTACTTC. Protein product: CASSRQGSYEQYF. The chain recombines TRBV7-9 with TRBJ2-7, with TRBD1 identical over 7 bases. In germline, CDR1 is SEHNR, CDR2 FQNEAQ (reference sequence). V was clipped by 6 bases and J by 1 base; unmatched bases: 3. This CDR3 has 13 residues.

The chain is built from TRBV5-1 and TRBJ2-1; perhaps TRBD1 as D (6 bases). The CDR3 sequence is 19 residues long. V dropped 4 bases and J dropped 0 bases, with 23 bases sitting between them. Germline CDR1 and CDR2: SGHRS and YFSETQ. The CDR3 loop is CASSHREIRQGGSYNEQFF. The DNA of the CDR3 is TGCGCCAGCAGCCACAGGGAAATTAGGCAGGGTGGCTCCTACAATGAGCAGTTCTTC.